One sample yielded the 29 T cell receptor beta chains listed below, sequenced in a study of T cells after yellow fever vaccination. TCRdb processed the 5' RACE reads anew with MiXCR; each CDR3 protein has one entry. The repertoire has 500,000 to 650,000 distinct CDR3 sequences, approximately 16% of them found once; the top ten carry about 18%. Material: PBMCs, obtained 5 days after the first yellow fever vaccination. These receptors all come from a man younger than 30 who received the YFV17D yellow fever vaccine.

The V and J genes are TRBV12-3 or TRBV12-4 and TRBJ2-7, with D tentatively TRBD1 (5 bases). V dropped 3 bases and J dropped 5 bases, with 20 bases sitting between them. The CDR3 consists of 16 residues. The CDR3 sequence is CASSLWVGSQGHEQYV. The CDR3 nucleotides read TGTGCCAGCAGTTTGTGGGTAGGGTCCCAGGGCCACGAGCAGTACGTC.

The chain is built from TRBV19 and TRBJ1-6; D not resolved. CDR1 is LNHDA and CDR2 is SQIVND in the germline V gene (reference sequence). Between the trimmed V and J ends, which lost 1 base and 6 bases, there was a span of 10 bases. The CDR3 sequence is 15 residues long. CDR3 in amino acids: CASSIVKASNSPLHF. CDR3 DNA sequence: TGTGCCAGTAGTATAGTCAAGGCTTCTAATTCACCCCTCCACTTT.

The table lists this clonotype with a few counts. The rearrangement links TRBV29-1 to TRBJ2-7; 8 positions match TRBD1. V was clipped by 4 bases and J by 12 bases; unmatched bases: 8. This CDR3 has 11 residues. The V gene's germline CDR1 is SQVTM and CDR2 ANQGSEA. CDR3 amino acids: CSVGYQGATYF. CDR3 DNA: TGCAGCGTTGGGTACCAGGGGGCCACGTACTTC.

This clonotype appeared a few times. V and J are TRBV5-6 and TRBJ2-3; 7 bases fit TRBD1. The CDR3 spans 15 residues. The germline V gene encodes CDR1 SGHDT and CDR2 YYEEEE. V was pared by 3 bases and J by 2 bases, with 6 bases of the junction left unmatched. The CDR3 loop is CASSSWTGDTDTQYF. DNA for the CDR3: TGTGCCAGCAGCTCTTGGACAGGCGACACAGATACGCAGTATTTT.

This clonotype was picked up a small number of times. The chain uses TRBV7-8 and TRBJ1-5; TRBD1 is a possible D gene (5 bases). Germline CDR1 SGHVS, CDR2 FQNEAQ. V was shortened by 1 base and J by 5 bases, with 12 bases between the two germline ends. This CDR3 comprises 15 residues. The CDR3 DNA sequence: TGTGCCAGCAGCTTAGACGGGACGGGACATCAGCCCCAGCATTTT. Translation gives CASSLDGTGHQPQHF.

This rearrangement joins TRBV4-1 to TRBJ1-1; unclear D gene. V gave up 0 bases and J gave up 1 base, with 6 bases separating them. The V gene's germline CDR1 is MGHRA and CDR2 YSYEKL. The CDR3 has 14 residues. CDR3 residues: CASSQDQRNTEAFF. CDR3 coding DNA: TGCGCCAGCAGCCAAGATCAGAGGAACACTGAAGCTTTCTTT.

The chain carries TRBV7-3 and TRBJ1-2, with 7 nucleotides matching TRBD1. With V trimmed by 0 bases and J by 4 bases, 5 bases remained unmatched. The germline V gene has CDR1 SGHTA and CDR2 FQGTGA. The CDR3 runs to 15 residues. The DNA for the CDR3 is TGTGCCAGCAGCTTAACCACAGGGGAGGCCTATGGCTACACCTTC. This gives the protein CASSLTTGEAYGYTF. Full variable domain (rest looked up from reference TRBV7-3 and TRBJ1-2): GAGVSQTPSNKVTEKGKYVELRCDPISGHTALYWYRQSLGQGPEFLIYFQGTGAADDSGLPNDRFFAVRPEGSVSTLKIQRTERGDSAVYLCASSLTTGEAYGYTFGSGTRLTVV.

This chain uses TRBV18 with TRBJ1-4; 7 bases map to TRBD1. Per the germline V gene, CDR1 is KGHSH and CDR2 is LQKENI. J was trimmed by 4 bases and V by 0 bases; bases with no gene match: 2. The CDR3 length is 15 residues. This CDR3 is CASSPPGQHNEKLFF. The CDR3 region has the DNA TGTGCCAGCTCACCACCGGGACAGCATAATGAAAAACTGTTTTTT.

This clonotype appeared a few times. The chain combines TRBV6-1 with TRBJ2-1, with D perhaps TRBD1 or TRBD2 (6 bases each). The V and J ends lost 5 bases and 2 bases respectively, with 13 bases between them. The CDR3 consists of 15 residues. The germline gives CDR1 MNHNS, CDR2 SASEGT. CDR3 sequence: CASSKGGMTYNEQFF. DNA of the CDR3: TGTGCCAGCAGTAAGGGGGGCATGACCTACAATGAGCAGTTCTTC.

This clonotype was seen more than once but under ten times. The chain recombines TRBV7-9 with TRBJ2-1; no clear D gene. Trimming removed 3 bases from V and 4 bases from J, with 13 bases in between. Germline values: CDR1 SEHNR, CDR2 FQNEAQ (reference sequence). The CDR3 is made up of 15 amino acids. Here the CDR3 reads CASSLLGPRYNEQFF. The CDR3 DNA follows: TGTGCCAGCAGCTTGCTGGGTCCTAGGTACAATGAGCAGTTCTTC.

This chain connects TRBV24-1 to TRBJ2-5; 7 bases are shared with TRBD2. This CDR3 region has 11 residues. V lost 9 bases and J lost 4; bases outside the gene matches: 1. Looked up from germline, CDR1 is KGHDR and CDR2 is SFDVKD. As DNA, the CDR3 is TGTGCCACCCGCGGGGGAGAGACCCAGTACTTC. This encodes CATRGGETQYF.

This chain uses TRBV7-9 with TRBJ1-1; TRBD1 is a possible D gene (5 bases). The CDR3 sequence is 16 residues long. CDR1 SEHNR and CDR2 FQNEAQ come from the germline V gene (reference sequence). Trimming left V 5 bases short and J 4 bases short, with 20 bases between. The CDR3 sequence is CASSPPKLGGGTEAFF. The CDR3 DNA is TGTGCCAGCAGCCCCCCAAAGTTGGGGGGAGGCACTGAAGCTTTCTTT.

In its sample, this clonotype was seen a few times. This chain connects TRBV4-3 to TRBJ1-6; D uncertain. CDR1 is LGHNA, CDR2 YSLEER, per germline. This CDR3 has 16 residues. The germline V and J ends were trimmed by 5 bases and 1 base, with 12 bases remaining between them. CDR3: CASSKSGVSYNSPLHF. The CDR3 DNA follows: TGCGCCAGCAGCAAAAGTGGGGTGTCCTATAATTCACCCCTCCACTTT.

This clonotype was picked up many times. Here the CDR3 DNA reads TGTGCCAGCAGCTTAGGCTCGGGACAGGCTATCTATGGCTACACCTTC. Encoded protein: CASSLGSGQAIYGYTF. This chain joins TRBV7-2 and TRBJ1-2; 8 bases align to TRBD1. The germline gives CDR1 SGHTA, CDR2 FQGNSA. V gave up 1 base and J gave up 4 bases; unmatched junction bases: 8. CDR3 length equals 16 residues.

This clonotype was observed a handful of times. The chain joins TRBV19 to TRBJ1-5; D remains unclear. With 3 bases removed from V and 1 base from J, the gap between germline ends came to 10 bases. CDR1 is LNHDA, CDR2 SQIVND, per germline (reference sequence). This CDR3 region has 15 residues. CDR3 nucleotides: TGTGCCAGTAGTATTAACGGCCAGAGCAATCAGCCCCAGCATTTT. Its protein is CASSINGQSNQPQHF.

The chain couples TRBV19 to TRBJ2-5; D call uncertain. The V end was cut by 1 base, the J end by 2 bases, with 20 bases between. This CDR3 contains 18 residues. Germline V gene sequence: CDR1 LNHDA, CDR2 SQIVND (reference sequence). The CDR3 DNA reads TGTGCCAGTAGTATAGTTACTGCCGGCAGAGCTCTACAAGAGACCCAGTACTTC. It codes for CASSIVTAGRALQETQYF. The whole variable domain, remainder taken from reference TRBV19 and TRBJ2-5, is DGGITQSPKYLFRKEGQNVTLSCEQNLNHDAMYWYRQDPGQGLRLIYYSQIVNDFQKGDIAEGYSVSREKKESFPLTVTSAQKNPTAFYLCASSIVTAGRALQETQYFGPGTRLLVL.

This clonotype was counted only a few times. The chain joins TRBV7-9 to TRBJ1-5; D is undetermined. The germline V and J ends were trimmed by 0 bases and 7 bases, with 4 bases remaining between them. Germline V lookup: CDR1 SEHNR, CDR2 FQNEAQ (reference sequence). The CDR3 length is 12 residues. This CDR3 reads CASSLASQPQHF. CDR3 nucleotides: TGTGCCAGCAGCTTAGCGAGCCAGCCCCAGCATTTT.

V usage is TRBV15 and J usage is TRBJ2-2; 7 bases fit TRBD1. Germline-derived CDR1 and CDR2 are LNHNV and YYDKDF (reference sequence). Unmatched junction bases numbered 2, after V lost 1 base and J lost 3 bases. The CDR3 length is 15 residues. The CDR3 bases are TGTGCCACCAGCAGAGTAGACAGGGACACCGGGGAGCTGTTTTTT. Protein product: CATSRVDRDTGELFF.

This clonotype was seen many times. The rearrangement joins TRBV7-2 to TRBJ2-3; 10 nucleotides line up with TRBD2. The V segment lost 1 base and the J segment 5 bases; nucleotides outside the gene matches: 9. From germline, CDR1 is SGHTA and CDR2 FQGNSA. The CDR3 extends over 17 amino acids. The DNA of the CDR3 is TGTGCCAGCAGCTTAGGCATAAGCGGGGGGGCCGTAGATACGCAGTATTTT. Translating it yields CASSLGISGGAVDTQYF.

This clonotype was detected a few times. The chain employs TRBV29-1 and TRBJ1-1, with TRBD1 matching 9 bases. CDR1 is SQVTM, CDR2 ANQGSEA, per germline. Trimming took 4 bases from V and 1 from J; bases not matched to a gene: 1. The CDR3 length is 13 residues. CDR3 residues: CSVVGQGNTEAFF. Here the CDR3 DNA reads TGCAGCGTTGTGGGACAGGGGAACACTGAAGCTTTCTTT.

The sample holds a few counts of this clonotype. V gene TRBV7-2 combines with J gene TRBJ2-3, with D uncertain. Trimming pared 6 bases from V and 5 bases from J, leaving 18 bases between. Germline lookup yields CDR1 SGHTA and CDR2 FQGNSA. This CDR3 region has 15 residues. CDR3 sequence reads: CASSPPGLRVDTQYF. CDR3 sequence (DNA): TGTGCCAGCAGTCCCCCGGGCCTACGGGTAGATACGCAGTATTTT.

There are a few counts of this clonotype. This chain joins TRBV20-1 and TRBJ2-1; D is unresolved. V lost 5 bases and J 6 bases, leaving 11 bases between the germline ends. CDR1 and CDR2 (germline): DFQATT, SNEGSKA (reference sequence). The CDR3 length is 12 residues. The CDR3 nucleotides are TGCAGTGCTCACCGACCTGCCAATGAGCAGTTCTTC. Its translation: CSAHRPANEQFF.

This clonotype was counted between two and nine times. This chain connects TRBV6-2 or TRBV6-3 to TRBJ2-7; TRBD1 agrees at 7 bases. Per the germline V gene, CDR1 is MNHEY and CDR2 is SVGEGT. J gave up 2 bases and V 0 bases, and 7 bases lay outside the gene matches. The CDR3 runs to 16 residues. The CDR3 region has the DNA TGTGCCAGCAGTTACTCGATACGGGACAGCACCTACGAGCAGTACGTC. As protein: CASSYSIRDSTYEQYV.

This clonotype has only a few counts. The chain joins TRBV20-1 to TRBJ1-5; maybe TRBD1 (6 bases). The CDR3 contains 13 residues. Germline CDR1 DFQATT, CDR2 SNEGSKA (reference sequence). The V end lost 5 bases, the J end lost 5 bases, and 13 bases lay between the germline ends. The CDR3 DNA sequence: TGCAGTGCTTCCAGAGACAGGTATCAGCCCCAGCATTTT. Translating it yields CSASRDRYQPQHF.

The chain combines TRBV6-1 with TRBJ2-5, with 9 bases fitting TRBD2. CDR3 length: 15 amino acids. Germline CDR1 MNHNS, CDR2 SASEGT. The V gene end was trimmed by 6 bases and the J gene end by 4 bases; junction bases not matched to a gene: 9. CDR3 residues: CASSIAGGTGETQYF. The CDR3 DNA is TGTGCCAGCAGCATTGCGGGGGGGACCGGAGAGACCCAGTACTTC.

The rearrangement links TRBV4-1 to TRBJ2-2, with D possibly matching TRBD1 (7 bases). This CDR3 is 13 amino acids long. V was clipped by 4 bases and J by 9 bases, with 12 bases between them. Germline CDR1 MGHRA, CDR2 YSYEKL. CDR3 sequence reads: CASSPQGRRELFF. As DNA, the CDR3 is TGCGCCAGCAGCCCACAGGGGAGGCGGGAGCTGTTTTTT.

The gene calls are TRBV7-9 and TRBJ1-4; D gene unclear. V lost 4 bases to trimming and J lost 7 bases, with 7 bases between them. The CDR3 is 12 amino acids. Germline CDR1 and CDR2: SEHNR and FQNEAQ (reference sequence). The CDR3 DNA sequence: TGTGCCAGCAGCTACCTGGCTGAAAAACTGTTTTTT. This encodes CASSYLAEKLFF.

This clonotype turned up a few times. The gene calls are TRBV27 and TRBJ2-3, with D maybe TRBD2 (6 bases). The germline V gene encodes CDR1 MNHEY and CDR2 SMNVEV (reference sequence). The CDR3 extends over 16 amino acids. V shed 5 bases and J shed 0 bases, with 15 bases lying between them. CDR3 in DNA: TGTGCCAGCAGTACCATAGCGGTGTCTAGCACAGATACGCAGTATTTT. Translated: CASSTIAVSSTDTQYF.

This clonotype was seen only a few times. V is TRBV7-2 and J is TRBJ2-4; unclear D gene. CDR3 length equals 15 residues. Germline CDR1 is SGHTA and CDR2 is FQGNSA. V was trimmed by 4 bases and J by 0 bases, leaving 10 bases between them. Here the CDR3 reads CASSWAVLAKNIQYF. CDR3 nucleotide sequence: TGTGCCAGCAGCTGGGCTGTATTAGCCAAAAACATTCAGTACTTC.